A selection of T cell receptor beta chains follows, all from one sample in a study of T cells after yellow fever vaccination. In TCRdb, the 5' RACE reads were re-called with MiXCR into one record per CDR3 protein. The repertoire consists of 250,000 or so distinct CDR3 sequences, with more than 3.5% occurring once and the leading ten covering under 20%. The sequenced sample was PBMCs, obtained 15 days after the yellow fever booster vaccination. These receptors were obtained from a man aged 18 to 30 who received the YFV17D yellow fever vaccine. The CDR3 runs from the conserved cysteine through the conserved F or W. D genes are given only for firm matches. Expanded clones get a size class; other rows say once, few or many, or leave the size out.

V	D	J	size	CDR3	DNA
TRBV6-5	.	TRBJ1-1	many	CASSYRGGWFTEAFF	TGTGCCAGCAGTTACAGGGGTGGGTGGTTCACTGAAGCTTTCTTT
TRBV20-1	TRBD2	TRBJ2-7	many	CSARSPTSGGYEQYF	TGCAGTGCTAGAAGCCCTACTAGCGGGGGATACGAGCAGTACTTC
TRBV5-1	TRBD2	TRBJ2-3	many	CASSSVAGSTDTQYF	TGCGCCAGCAGCTCAGTAGCGGGGAGCACAGATACGCAGTATTTT
TRBV15	TRBD1	TRBJ1-4	many	CATSRGRGSTNEKLFF	TGTGCCACCAGCAGAGGCAGGGGGTCCACTAATGAAAAACTGTTTTTT
TRBV6-6	.	TRBJ1-2	many	CASSNGQFHIVYGYTF	TGTGCCAGCAGCAACGGACAGTTTCATATTGTCTATGGCTACACCTTC
TRBV4-3	.	TRBJ2-3	many	CASSQENSPDTQYF	TGCGCCAGCAGCCAAGAGAACTCCCCAGATACGCAGTATTTT
TRBV12-3/TRBV12-4	TRBD2	TRBJ2-3	many	CASSLGLAGEDFTDTQYF	TGTGCCAGCAGTTTAGGACTAGCGGGGGAGGACTTCACAGATACGCAGTATTTT
TRBV6-2/TRBV6-3	.	TRBJ1-4	once	CASSYSAGHGHEKLFF	TGTGCCAGCAGTTACTCAGCGGGACACGGTCATGAAAAACTGTTTTTT
TRBV4-3	TRBD1	TRBJ2-1	many	CASSQGPGQEYNEQFF	TGCGCCAGCAGCCAGGGACCGGGACAGGAATACAATGAGCAGTTCTTC
TRBV12-3/TRBV12-4	TRBD2	TRBJ2-1	many	CASSRSGADNEQFF	TGTGCCAGCAGTCGTAGCGGGGCCGACAATGAGCAGTTCTTC
TRBV5-6	.	TRBJ1-6	many	CASRLRGIDSPLHF	TGTGCCAGCAGACTCCGGGGTATCGATTCACCCCTCCACTTT
TRBV29-1	TRBD1	TRBJ1-2	many	CSALATGGNYGYTF	TGCAGCGCCCTTGCCACAGGGGGTAACTATGGCTACACCTTC
TRBV5-1	TRBD1	TRBJ2-3	many	CASSLGQGAGDTQYF	TGCGCCAGCAGCTTGGGACAGGGGGCAGGAGATACGCAGTATTTT
TRBV27	.	TRBJ2-7	many	CASSSLGTGNEQYF	TGTGCCAGCAGTAGCCTTGGTACAGGGAACGAGCAGTACTTC
TRBV12-3/TRBV12-4	.	TRBJ2-5	few	CASSWDIQETQYF	TGTGCCAGCAGTTGGGACATCCAAGAGACCCAGTACTTC
TRBV4-3	TRBD2	TRBJ2-7	many	CASSQSGVSYEQYF	TGCGCCAGCAGCCAAAGCGGGGTCTCCTACGAGCAGTACTTC
TRBV9	.	TRBJ1-3	many	CASDDGGVRGNTIYF	TGTGCCAGTGACGACGGGGGGGTGCGTGGAAACACCATATATTTT
TRBV10-3	.	TRBJ2-5	many	CAISGPEKETQYF	TGTGCCATCAGTGGGCCTGAAAAAGAGACCCAGTACTTC
TRBV20-1	TRBD1	TRBJ1-5	.	CSAGGGQVRQPQHF	TGCAGTGCCGGGGGGGGACAGGTACGTCAGCCCCAGCATTTT
TRBV7-2	TRBD2	TRBJ2-5	many	CASSLMGPGGRVLRETQYF	TGTGCCAGCAGCTTAATGGGCCCGGGGGGGCGCGTGCTCCGAGAGACCCAGTACTTC
TRBV7-3	.	TRBJ2-5	many	CASSLAGGWRGDQETQYF	TGTGCCAGCAGCTTAGCAGGGGGTTGGCGGGGGGACCAAGAGACCCAGTACTTC
TRBV7-2	.	TRBJ2-5	many	CASRMDRFQETQYF	TGTGCCAGCAGGATGGACAGATTCCAAGAGACCCAGTACTTC
TRBV4-2	.	TRBJ1-4	many	CASSQDVQGNEKLFF	TGTGCCAGCAGCCAAGATGTCCAGGGTAATGAAAAACTGTTTTTT
TRBV20-1	.	TRBJ1-6	.	CSAVRGLDSPLHF	TGCAGTGCGGTCAGGGGCCTCGATTCACCCCTCCACTTT
TRBV12-3/TRBV12-4	TRBD2	TRBJ2-3	.	CASSFSAGGPDTDTQYF	TGTGCCAGCAGTTTCTCGGCGGGGGGGCCTGACACAGATACGCAGTATTTT
TRBV4-3	TRBD2	TRBJ2-4	many	CASRGGGIQYF	TGCGCCAGCAGGGGGGGGGGCATTCAGTACTTC
TRBV11-2	.	TRBJ2-2	many	CASSLWQAGGELFF	TGTGCCAGCAGCTTATGGCAGGCCGGCGGGGAGCTGTTTTTT
TRBV5-1	TRBD2	TRBJ2-3	many	CASSLGSSGVTDTQYF	TGCGCCAGCAGCTTGGGATCCAGCGGGGTCACAGATACGCAGTATTTT
TRBV6-5	TRBD1	TRBJ2-7	many	CASSRRDRGPYEQYF	TGTGCCAGCAGTCGAAGGGACAGGGGGCCCTACGAGCAGTACTTC
TRBV18	.	TRBJ1-1	many	CASSDSTMNTEAFF	TGTGCCAGCTCAGACAGTACTATGAACACTGAAGCTTTCTTT
TRBV4-1	.	TRBJ1-5	many	CASSPLDGSNQPQHF	TGCGCCAGCAGCCCCTTGGACGGTAGCAATCAGCCCCAGCATTTT